One and the same sample provided the 14 T cell receptor beta chains below, sequenced in a study of T cell changes during pregnancy in multiple sclerosis (dated by TCRdb to 2018 to 2020). Library construction relied on the immunoSEQ multiplex PCR assay. TCRdb limited this immuneACCESS table to in-frame rearrangements with V and J called. A share of clones is missing; checked studies link under half to unresolved V genes, and the rest is unexplained. The sample profile shows roughly 43,000 clones; approximately 94% of them were found once. The biggest ten clones account for over 0.55% of the sample. The sequenced sample was CD4+ T cells from peripheral blood mononuclear cells, obtained in the third trimester of pregnancy. These receptors originate from a female donor with multiple sclerosis, enrolled in a pregnancy study.

This chain links TRBV19 with TRBJ1-5; D is perhaps TRBD1 (5 bases). This CDR3 has 16 residues. The ends were cut back, 4 bases at V and 2 bases at J, with 15 bases in the middle. The germline gives CDR1 LNHDA, CDR2 SQIVND (reference sequence). In nucleotides, the CDR3 is TGTGCCAGTAGTAGATACAGGAGCACGGGCAATCAGCCCCAGCATTTT. It codes for CASSRYRSTGNQPQHF.

This clone was seen a single time. This chain connects TRBV7-3 to TRBJ2-2, with 10 bases aligning to TRBD2. The CDR3 contains 17 residues. The junction had 9 bases not matched to a gene; V was cut back by 5 bases and J by 3 bases. Germline V gene data show CDR1 as SGHTA and CDR2 as FQGTGA. The CDR3 coding sequence is TGTGCCAGCAGCGCCCGTCTAGCGGGAGATTACACCGGGGAGCTGTTTTTT. It yields the protein CASSARLAGDYTGELFF.

This chain joins TRBV5-3 and TRBJ2-5; 8 bases line up with TRBD1. TRBV5-3 is assigned to the ORF class and has an uncertain function. CDR3 length equals 15 residues. Trimming took 9 bases from V and 4 from J; bases not matched to a gene: 14. The CDR3 region is CATKGRQGARETQYF. CDR3 nucleotide sequence: TGTGCCACCAAGGGGCGGCAGGGGGCGCGAGAGACCCAGTACTTC.

The V call is TRBV19, the J call TRBJ2-2, with TRBD1 identical over 8 bases. With V trimmed by 9 bases and J by 7 bases, 10 bases remained unmatched. This CDR3 has 14 amino acids. Germline lookup yields CDR1 LNHDA and CDR2 SQIVND (reference sequence). CDR3: CASTMRQGHGELFF. The CDR3 DNA sequence: TGTGCCAGCACCATGAGACAGGGGCACGGGGAGCTGTTTTTT.

This chain joins TRBV7-2 and TRBJ2-7, with 10 bases that match TRBD2. The ends lost 1 base at V and 6 bases at J; junction bases unmatched: 9. The CDR3 is 16 residues long. In germline, CDR1 is SGHTA, CDR2 FQGNSA. In nucleotides, the CDR3 is TGTGCCAGCAGCTTAGAGGGGGCTAGCGGGAGTGCCGAGCAGTACTTC. Translated, it gives CASSLEGASGSAEQYF.

The rearrangement joins TRBV5-1 to TRBJ2-1; perhaps TRBD2 as D (5 bases). CDR3 size: 13 residues. Trimming left V 7 bases short and J 7 bases short, with 15 bases between. Germline V gene lookup returns CDR1 SGHRS and CDR2 YFSETQ. For the CDR3, the DNA is TGCGCCAGCGTTTCTAGCAATTATAATGAGCAGTTCTTC. Encoded protein: CASVSSNYNEQFF.

The rearrangement joins TRBV28 to TRBJ2-2, with D hard to call. Trimming took 6 bases from V and 5 from J, leaving 16 bases between them. There are 15 residues in the CDR3. Germline V lookup: CDR1 MDHEN, CDR2 SYDVKM. CDR3 amino acids: CASSRPRKRTGELFF. CDR3 nucleotide sequence: TGTGCCAGCAGCCGCCCCCGAAAGAGGACCGGGGAGCTGTTTTTT.

This rearrangement joins TRBV20-1 to TRBJ2-1, with 9 bases matching TRBD1. Trimming cost V 2 bases and J 12 bases; bases outside gene matches: 2. The germline CDR1 and CDR2 sequences are DFQATT and SNEGSKA (reference sequence). The CDR3 contains 11 residues. CDR3 protein: CSARSDRGQFF. The CDR3 coding sequence is TGCAGTGCTAGATCGGACAGGGGGCAGTTCTTC.

Concerning this clone itself: An end of the junction differs from the germline gene, which may be a read error. The chain recombines TRBV7-3 with TRBJ2-7, with 9 nucleotides matching TRBD2. Germline V gene sequence: CDR1 SGHTA, CDR2 FQGTGA. CDR3 length: 14 amino acids. CDR3 in DNA: TGTGCCAGCAGCCACGGGACTAGCTCCGACGAGCAGTACTTC. This codes for CASSHGTSSDEQYF.

This chain joins TRBV29-1 and TRBJ2-7; D may be TRBD2 (7 bases). CDR1 and CDR2 (germline): SQVTM, ANQGSEA. The CDR3 has 15 amino acids. Trimming removed 0 bases at V and 4 bases at J, with 16 bases between. CDR3 sequence: CSVEDPTGGHYEQYF. The CDR3 nucleotides are TGCAGCGTTGAAGATCCGACGGGGGGCCATTACGAGCAGTACTTC.

The V and J genes are TRBV5-4 and TRBJ1-1; 12 bases fit TRBD1. The CDR3 contains 15 residues. Germline CDR1 and CDR2: SGHNT and YYREEE (reference sequence). The junction had 7 bases not matched to a gene; V was cut back by 9 bases and J by 1 base. The CDR3 sequence: CATRDRGRGNTEAFF. CDR3 nucleotide sequence: TGTGCCACCCGGGACAGGGGGCGGGGGAACACTGAAGCTTTCTTT.

CDR3 protein: CASSNSGGGVNEQFF. In DNA, the CDR3 is TGTGCCAGCAGTAATAGCGGGGGGGGTGTCAATGAGCAGTTCTTC. The V gene is TRBV28, the J gene TRBJ2-1; TRBD2 matches 11 bases. Germline V lookup: CDR1 MDHEN, CDR2 SYDVKM. Trimming removed 5 bases from V and 6 bases from J; junction bases left unmatched: 6. There are 15 residues in the CDR3.

The chain couples TRBV7-8 to TRBJ2-5; TRBD2 aligns across 9 bases. V gave up 1 base and J gave up 2 bases; unmatched junction bases: 5. The CDR3 contains 16 residues. Germline CDR1 and CDR2: SGHVS and FQNEAQ. CDR3 residues: CASSLGAGGIQETQYF. The CDR3 DNA is TGTGCCAGCAGCTTAGGGGCGGGGGGGATACAAGAGACCCAGTACTTC.

The CDR3 sequence is CASSPGDRSHEAFF. CDR3 DNA: TGTGCCAGCTCACCAGGGGACAGGAGTCATGAAGCTTTCTTT. The V call is TRBV18, the J call TRBJ1-1; 8 bases line up with TRBD1. CDR1 and CDR2 (germline): KGHSH, LQKENI. This CDR3 has 14 residues. Trimming at V came to 2 bases and at J to 7 bases, leaving 6 bases not matched to a gene.